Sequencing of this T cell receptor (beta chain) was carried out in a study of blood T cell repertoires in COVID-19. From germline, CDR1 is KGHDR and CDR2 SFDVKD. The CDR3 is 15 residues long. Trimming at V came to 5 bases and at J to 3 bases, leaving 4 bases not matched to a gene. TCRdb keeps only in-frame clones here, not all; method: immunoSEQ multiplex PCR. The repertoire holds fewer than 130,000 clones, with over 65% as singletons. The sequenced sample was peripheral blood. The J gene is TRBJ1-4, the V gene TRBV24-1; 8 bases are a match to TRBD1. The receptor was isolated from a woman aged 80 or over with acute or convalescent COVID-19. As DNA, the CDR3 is TGTGCCACCAGTGGGGGACAGGCACCTAATGAAAAACTGTTTTTT. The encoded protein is CATSGGQAPNEKLFF.